These 30 T cell receptor beta chains came from one sample sequenced in a study of blood T cell repertoires in COVID-19. Generated by immunoSEQ multiplex PCR, the TCRdb table keeps only in-frame clones and is missing some. This table holds 84,000 or so clones, 65% to 80% found once. The sample was peripheral blood. The origin of the receptors is a human donor in a cohort sampled during active COVID-19.

This chain joins TRBV6-2 or TRBV6-3 and TRBJ2-7; D might be TRBD1 (6 bases). Deletions cut 0 bases from V and 4 bases from J, with 13 bases between. Germline loops: CDR1 MNHEY, CDR2 SVGEGT. This CDR3 has 15 residues. CDR3 DNA sequence: TGTGCCAGCAGTTACTCAGGGGGAAGGGATTACGAGCAGTACTTC. Residues: CASSYSGGRDYEQYF.

This chain uses TRBV4-1 with TRBJ2-1, with 7 bases matching TRBD1. There are 14 residues in the CDR3. The V gene end was trimmed by 4 bases and the J gene end by 2 bases; junction bases not matched to a gene: 2. Per germline, CDR1 MGHRA and CDR2 YSYEKL. DNA of the CDR3: TGCGCCAGCAGCCCGGGACAGCCCTACAATGAGCAGTTCTTC. This sequence encodes CASSPGQPYNEQFF.

This clone was seen a single time. The V and J genes are TRBV5-6 and TRBJ1-1; TRBD1 matches 8 bases. After removal of 8 bases from V and 7 bases from J, the junction contained 10 bases not matched to a gene. The length of the CDR3 is 13 residues. Germline V lookup: CDR1 SGHDT, CDR2 YYEEEE. CDR3 coding DNA: TGTGCCAGTCGACAGGGGAGTAATGGTGAAGCTTTCTTT. Translating gives CASRQGSNGEAFF.

The J gene is TRBJ2-5, the V gene TRBV28; a weak D match, TRBD1 (5 bases). CDR1 is MDHEN, CDR2 SYDVKM, per germline. The CDR3 is 14 residues long. With 5 bases removed from V and 5 bases from J, the gap between germline ends came to 15 bases. The DNA of the CDR3 is TGTGCCAGCAGTGTTACCAGGGCAGCGGAGACCCAGTACTTC. Protein: CASSVTRAAETQYF.

The chain combines TRBV5-8 with TRBJ2-2, with D possibly being TRBD1 (8 bases). The V gene's germline CDR1 is SGHTS and CDR2 YDEGEE. This CDR3 has 15 amino acids. Trimming removed 4 bases at V and 4 bases at J, with 14 bases between. The DNA of the CDR3 is TGTGCCAGCAGCAGGACAGGGAGGGTCACCGGGGAGCTGTTTTTT. Translated: CASSRTGRVTGELFF.

J is TRBJ2-6 and V is TRBV20-1, with a possible D match to TRBD1 (6 bases). The length of the CDR3 is 11 residues. From germline, CDR1 is DFQATT and CDR2 SNEGSKA (reference sequence). V dropped 7 bases and J dropped 12 bases, with 13 bases sitting between them. The CDR3 region has the DNA TGCAGTGGTGCGCAGGGGAGCGTCCTGACTTTC. Protein product: CSGAQGSVLTF.

A remark on this clone: Germline and junction disagree at one end, which may indicate a read error. The chain couples TRBV30 to TRBJ2-7; possible D gene TRBD2, 5 bases. Germline V gene lookup returns CDR1 GTSNPN and CDR2 SVGIG (reference sequence). The CDR3 extends over 11 amino acids. The CDR3 coding sequence is TGTGCCTGGAGTGGAGGGCCCCAGAGAAACTTC. It yields the protein CAWSGGPQRNF.

The chain employs TRBV23-1 and TRBJ2-5; the match to TRBD1 covers 7 bases. Being an ORF, TRBV23-1 has a function that is uncertain. There are 16 residues in the CDR3. The V gene end was trimmed by 3 bases and the J gene end by 3 bases; junction bases not matched to a gene: 10. The CDR3 sequence: CASSHRRTGPKETQYF. In DNA, the CDR3 is TGCGCCAGCAGTCACCGGCGGACAGGACCGAAAGAGACCCAGTACTTC.

V usage is TRBV2 and J usage is TRBJ1-5; possibly TRBD1 for D (6 bases). The CDR3 totals 13 residues. V was clipped by 5 bases and J by 3 bases, with 8 bases between them. CDR1 and CDR2 (germline): SNHLY, FYNNEI. CDR3 protein: CASSRTVNQPQHF. CDR3 nucleotides: TGTGCCAGCAGTCGGACAGTCAATCAGCCCCAGCATTTT.

The rearrangement joins TRBV6-4 to TRBJ2-1, with TRBD1 identical over 8 bases. The ends lost 5 bases at V and 9 bases at J; junction bases unmatched: 12. Looked up from germline, CDR1 is MRHNA and CDR2 is SNTAGT. The CDR3 length is 15 residues. Here the CDR3 reads CASSSNPTGQGEQFF. In nucleotides, the CDR3 is TGTGCCAGCAGTAGTAACCCAACAGGACAGGGTGAGCAGTTCTTC.

The J gene is TRBJ2-1, the V gene TRBV7-2; 9 bases align to TRBD2. Germline values: CDR1 SGHTA, CDR2 FQGNSA. This CDR3 has 15 residues. V shed 7 bases and J 12 bases; nucleotides not matched to a gene: 16. CDR3 nucleotides: TGTGCCAGCACCCAAACAGCCGGGACTAGCCGAGGGCAGTTCTTC. This encodes CASTQTAGTSRGQFF.

The rearrangement uses TRBV4-2 and TRBJ2-7; maybe TRBD2 (5 bases). Trimming shortened V by 6 bases and J by 0 bases, and 12 bases separated the two germline ends. Germline V CDR1 and CDR2: LGHNA, YNFKEQ. This CDR3 contains 14 residues. The CDR3 loop is CASSDSAPSYEQYF. CDR3 DNA sequence: TGTGCCAGCAGTGATAGCGCCCCCTCCTACGAGCAGTACTTC.

This sequence joins TRBV19 and TRBJ2-2; TRBD2 might be the D (5 bases). The germline V gene encodes CDR1 LNHDA and CDR2 SQIVND (reference sequence). V gave up 5 bases and J gave up 7 bases, with 11 bases separating them. The CDR3 sequence is 13 residues long. Written as DNA, the CDR3 is TGTGCCAGTAGTCAAGGACTGTACGGGGAGCTGTTTTTT. The encoded protein is CASSQGLYGELFF. Combining the CDR3 with reference TRBV19 and TRBJ2-2 gives the whole variable domain DGGITQSPKYLFRKEGQNVTLSCEQNLNHDAMYWYRQDPGQGLRLIYYSQIVNDFQKGDIAEGYSVSREKKESFPLTVTSAQKNPTAFYLCASSQGLYGELFFGEGSRLTVL.

The chain links TRBV19 to TRBJ2-1; TRBD2 agrees at 10 bases. The CDR3 runs 16 residues. Germline CDR1 is LNHDA and CDR2 is SQIVND (reference sequence). J lost 4 bases, V lost 0 bases, and 3 bases had no gene match. CDR3 DNA: TGTGCCAGTAGTATAGAAGGACTAGCGGTATACAATGAGCAGTTCTTC. Its translation is CASSIEGLAVYNEQFF.

The chain links TRBV5-1 to TRBJ1-1; D perhaps matches TRBD1 (5 bases). This CDR3 has 13 amino acids. Germline CDR1 SGHRS, CDR2 YFSETQ. Between the trimmed V and J ends, which lost 9 bases and 4 bases, there was a span of 16 bases. CDR3 sequence (DNA): TGCGCCACCCAAAAGACCGGGGGCACTGAAGCTTTCTTT. Translating gives CATQKTGGTEAFF.

The chain joins TRBV19 to TRBJ2-4; 10 bases are a match to TRBD2. Per the germline V gene, CDR1 is LNHDA and CDR2 is SQIVND (reference sequence). V lost 0 bases to trimming and J lost 7 bases; unmatched junction nucleotides: 6. This CDR3 region has 16 residues. CDR3 DNA: TGTGCCAGTAGTATAGATCTAGCTAGCGGGAGTAACATTCAGTACTTC. Its protein is CASSIDLASGSNIQYF.

This clone was observed once. The J gene is TRBJ2-3, the V gene TRBV24-1; TRBD1 matches at 8 bases. Unmatched junction bases numbered 5, after V lost 7 bases and J lost 3 bases. This CDR3 contains 14 residues. The germline V gene encodes CDR1 KGHDR and CDR2 SFDVKD. The CDR3 coding sequence is TGTGCCACCAGCCACAGGGGGAGTACAGATACGCAGTATTTT. Its protein is CATSHRGSTDTQYF.

This clone was observed a single time. This chain joins TRBV28 and TRBJ2-7, with D perhaps TRBD2 (5 bases). CDR3 length equals 15 residues. Trimming stripped 6 bases from V and 2 bases from J, with 17 bases between. In germline, CDR1 is MDHEN, CDR2 SYDVKM. CDR3 residues: CASRRLTRATYEQYF. CDR3 coding DNA: TGTGCCAGCAGACGGCTGACGAGGGCAACCTACGAGCAGTACTTC.

The CDR3 sequence is CASSEAQGAGGYTF. CDR3 sequence (DNA): TGTGCCAGCAGTGAAGCGCAGGGGGCAGGTGGCTACACCTTC. The chain is built from TRBV6-1 and TRBJ1-2; TRBD1 matches at 8 bases. With 0 bases clipped from V and 7 bases from J, the junction kept 4 bases outside the gene matches. The length of the CDR3 is 14 residues. Germline CDR1 MNHNS, CDR2 SASEGT.

By sample fraction, this clone is medium-sized. The rearrangement joins TRBV15 to TRBJ1-2, with 11 bases matching TRBD1. The CDR3 covers 15 residues. Germline V lookup: CDR1 LNHNV, CDR2 YYDKDF (reference sequence). Germline trimming cut 6 bases from V and 1 base from J; bases unmatched to any gene: 4. The CDR3 DNA reads TGTGCCACCAGACCTGGGACAGGGGGTAACTATGGCTACACCTTC. Encoded protein: CATRPGTGGNYGYTF.

The chain employs TRBV18 and TRBJ2-7, with 8 nucleotides matching TRBD2. CDR3 size: 16 residues. V shed 4 bases and J 2 bases; nucleotides not matched to a gene: 10. CDR1 is KGHSH, CDR2 LQKENI, per germline. The CDR3, as DNA: TGTGCCAGCTCACGGTCCCGGAGCGGGGGCACCTACGAGCAGTACTTC. Translating it yields CASSRSRSGGTYEQYF.

This chain joins TRBV2 and TRBJ1-6; 7 bases fit TRBD1. CDR3 length: 13 residues. The junction had 5 bases not matched to a gene; V was cut back by 6 bases and J by 9 bases. The germline V gene has CDR1 SNHLY and CDR2 FYNNEI. The CDR3 loop is CASRSTGFSPLHF. For the CDR3, the DNA is TGTGCCAGCAGGTCGACAGGGTTTTCACCCCTCCACTTT.

V is TRBV4-3 and J is TRBJ2-1; D is unresolved. Germline V gene data show CDR1 as LGHNA and CDR2 as YSLEER. The CDR3 spans 15 residues. Trimming shortened V by 0 bases and J by 4 bases, and 10 bases separated the two germline ends. The CDR3 here is CASSQDRLVYNEQFF. In DNA, the CDR3 is TGCGCCAGCAGCCAAGACAGGTTGGTTTACAATGAGCAGTTCTTC.

The chain is built from TRBV4-2 and TRBJ2-7; TRBD2 matches 10 bases. CDR3 size: 16 residues. V lost 0 bases, J lost 4 bases, and 6 bases stayed unmatched. Germline values: CDR1 LGHNA, CDR2 YNFKEQ. CDR3 loop: CASSQDITSGIYEQYF. CDR3 nucleotides: TGTGCCAGCAGCCAAGACATAACTAGCGGGATTTACGAGCAGTACTTC.

This chain joins TRBV7-2 and TRBJ1-1; the match to TRBD1 covers 7 bases. Germline CDR1 reads SGHTA; CDR2 reads FQGNSA. The CDR3 runs 17 residues. V shed 5 bases and J 2 bases; nucleotides not matched to a gene: 14. The CDR3 sequence is CASSGGWGQKRNTEAFF. The DNA of the CDR3 is TGTGCCAGCAGCGGAGGGTGGGGACAGAAAAGAAACACTGAAGCTTTCTTT.

This chain connects TRBV13 to TRBJ2-6; D might be TRBD2 (6 bases). CDR3 length equals 18 residues. Between the trimmed V and J ends, which lost 5 bases and 4 bases, there was a span of 21 bases. Per germline, CDR1 PRHDT and CDR2 FYEKMQ (reference sequence). The CDR3 DNA sequence: TGTGCCAGCAGCCCCACCCTTTTGTTCCGGGGGGGGGCCAACGTCCTGACTTTC. Its translation is CASSPTLLFRGGANVLTF.

The chain links TRBV7-9 to TRBJ1-1; 7 nucleotides agree with TRBD1. Germline trimming cut 4 bases from V and 1 base from J; bases unmatched to any gene: 3. The germline CDR1 and CDR2 sequences are SEHNR and FQNEAQ (reference sequence). The CDR3 runs 14 residues. CDR3 sequence (DNA): TGTGCCAGCAGCTCGGGACAGACGAACACTGAAGCTTTCTTT. Its translation is CASSSGQTNTEAFF. The entire variable domain, with the rest obtained from reference TRBV7-9 and TRBJ1-1, is as follows: DTGVSQNPRHKITKRGQNVTFRCDPISEHNRLYWYRQTLGQGPEFLTYFQNEAQLEKSRLLSDRFSAERPKGSFSTLEIQRTEQGDSAMYLCASSSGQTNTEAFFGQGTRLTVV.

Concerning this clone itself: Different DNA sequences within this sample yield the same CDR3. J is TRBJ1-1 and V is TRBV7-2, with D tentatively TRBD1 (5 bases). The CDR3 is made up of 12 amino acids. The V and J ends lost 4 bases and 4 bases respectively, with 7 bases between them. CDR1 and CDR2 from the germline V gene are SGHTA and FQGNSA. The CDR3: CASSSTGTEAFF. The CDR3, as DNA: TGTGCCAGCAGCTCCACAGGCACTGAAGCTTTCTTT. The full variable domain, with the rest looked up from reference TRBV7-2 and TRBJ1-1, is GAGVSQSPSNKVTEKGKDVELRCDPISGHTALYWYRQSLGQGLEFLIYFQGNSAPDKSGLPSDRFSAERTGGSVSTLTIQRTQQEDSAVYLCASSSTGTEAFFGQGTRLTVV.

This rearrangement joins TRBV15 to TRBJ2-5, with a possible D match to TRBD1 (5 bases). The CDR3 has 15 amino acids. V lost 1 base and J 5 bases, leaving 14 bases between the germline ends. Germline CDR1 LNHNV, CDR2 YYDKDF (reference sequence). The CDR3 DNA sequence: TGTGCCACCAGCAGAGTAGGGGTCGTGGGCGAGACCCAGTACTTC. It translates to CATSRVGVVGETQYF.

This chain joins TRBV9 and TRBJ2-5, with 8 bases lining up with TRBD1. CDR1 and CDR2 from the germline V gene are SGDLS and YYNGEE. The CDR3 runs 14 residues. V lost 0 bases to trimming and J lost 5 bases; unmatched junction nucleotides: 3. For the CDR3, the DNA is TGTGCCAGCAGCGTAGGACAGGGGAGGGAGACCCAGTACTTC. Encoded protein: CASSVGQGRETQYF.